A selection of T cell receptor beta chains follows, all from one sample in a study of blood T cell repertoires in COVID-19. Clones were sequenced by immunoSEQ multiplex PCR, and TCRdb holds only the in-frame ones, with some missing. The table lists about 350,000 clones, around 91% of them singletons. The sample consisted of peripheral blood. The receptors were gathered from a woman younger than 35 who had recovered from COVID-19. Each CDR3 is given with its conserved first and last residue. A D gene is named only where the DNA matches it firmly. Expanded clones get a size class; other rows say once, few or many, or leave the size out.

abundance	d_gene	v_gene	j_gene	CDR3aa	CDR3nt
.	TRBD1	TRBV19	TRBJ1-6	CASTGGSPLHF	TGTGCCAGTACAGGGGGATCACCCCTCCACTTT
many	TRBD2	TRBV2	TRBJ2-4	CASTERLADHKNIQYF	TGTGCCAGCACCGAGAGGCTAGCGGACCACAAAAACATTCAGTACTTC
.	TRBD1	TRBV30	TRBJ1-2	CAWSEGASSSVYGYTF	TGTGCCTGGAGTGAGGGGGCGTCAAGCTCCGTCTATGGCTACACCTTC
.	TRBD1	TRBV7-2	TRBJ1-4	CASSSLRGQTNEKLFF	TGTGCCAGCAGCTCGCTCAGGGGGCAAACTAATGAAAAACTGTTTTTT
.	TRBD1	TRBV3-1/TRBV3-2	TRBJ2-5	CASSQRTGGGETQYF	TGTGCCAGCAGCCAACGGACAGGGGGCGGTGAGACCCAGTACTTC
.	TRBD1	TRBV7-6	TRBJ1-1	CASSLSGTGSLSNTEAFF	TGTGCCAGCAGCTTGAGCGGGACAGGGTCATTATCGAACACTGAAGCTTTCTTT
.	.	TRBV7-2	TRBJ1-2	CASSLDAFVRWGEDYGYTF	TGTGCCAGCAGCTTAGATGCATTTGTTCGGTGGGGGGAGGACTATGGCTACACCTTC
.	TRBD1	TRBV5-4	TRBJ1-6	CASSLRDRVYSPLHF	TGTGCCAGCAGCTTGAGGGACAGGGTATATTCACCCCTCCACTTT
once	.	TRBV10-2	TRBJ2-4	CASDGSNIQYF	TGCGCCTCAGACGGGTCGAACATTCAGTACTTC
.	TRBD1	TRBV9	TRBJ1-4	CASSVDLHTGVEKLFF	TGTGCCAGCAGCGTAGACCTCCACACAGGGGTAGAAAAACTGTTTTTT
.	.	TRBV6-2/TRBV6-3	TRBJ2-6	CASSLNPGLSHSGANVLTF	TGTGCCAGCAGTCTTAATCCGGGACTTTCTCATTCTGGGGCCAACGTCCTGACTTTC
.	TRBD2	TRBV5-3	TRBJ2-1	CARSQTSGQYNEQFF	TGTGCCAGAAGCCAGACTAGCGGACAGTACAATGAGCAGTTCTTC
.	.	TRBV7-2	TRBJ2-1	CASSFPNLERARDEQFF	TGTGCCAGCAGCTTCCCCAATTTGGAGCGGGCTCGGGATGAGCAGTTCTTC
.	TRBD2	TRBV19	TRBJ2-5	CASSIGIAGGPGGETQYF	TGTGCCAGTAGTATTGGGATAGCGGGAGGCCCAGGGGGTGAGACCCAGTACTTC
.	.	TRBV5-4	TRBJ2-1	CASSFVYWDNSNEQFF	TGTGCCAGCAGCTTCGTATACTGGGACAATTCTAATGAGCAGTTCTTC
.	.	TRBV5-4	TRBJ2-1	CASSPSYNEQFF	TGTGCCAGCAGCCCTTCCTACAATGAGCAGTTCTTC
once	TRBD1	TRBV5-6	TRBJ1-1	CASSWDRANTEAFF	TGTGCCAGCAGCTGGGACAGGGCGAACACTGAAGCTTTCTTT
.	.	TRBV19	TRBJ1-5	CASIPRSGGNQPQHF	TGTGCCAGTATTCCAAGGAGCGGGGGCAATCAGCCCCAGCATTTT
.	TRBD2	TRBV10-3	TRBJ2-1	CAISEPSGRRNEQFF	TGTGCCATCAGTGAGCCGAGCGGGAGGCGGAATGAGCAGTTCTTC
.	.	TRBV7-9	TRBJ1-3	CASSSHAGPRRHGNTIYF	TGTGCCAGCAGCTCCCACGCCGGTCCGCGACGACATGGAAACACCATATATTTT
.	.	TRBV6-2/TRBV6-3	TRBJ2-1	CASSYSLEQFF	TGTGCCAGCAGTTACTCGCTAGAGCAGTTCTTC
.	.	TRBV3-1/TRBV3-2	TRBJ1-3	CASSQGGVDSGNTIYF	TGTGCCAGCAGCCAAGGGGGGGTGGACTCTGGAAACACCATATATTTT
.	TRBD2	TRBV27	TRBJ2-1	CASTKIPLAGVLNEQFF	TGTGCCAGCACCAAAATACCACTAGCGGGAGTTCTGAATGAGCAGTTCTTC
.	TRBD2	TRBV7-2	TRBJ2-2	CASTPPAGRTGELFF	TGTGCCAGCACCCCCCCAGCGGGAAGGACCGGGGAGCTGTTTTTT
few	.	TRBV19	TRBJ2-2	CASRQGGELFF	TGTGCAAGTAGGCAGGGCGGGGAGCTGTTTTTT
.	.	TRBV5-5	TRBJ1-1	CASSRALGEGMNTEAFF	TGTGCCAGCAGCCGGGCTTTGGGGGAGGGGATGAACACTGAAGCTTTCTTT
.	TRBD1	TRBV14	TRBJ1-1	CASSQNRGGTEAFF	TGTGCCAGCAGCCAGAACAGGGGAGGCACTGAAGCTTTCTTT